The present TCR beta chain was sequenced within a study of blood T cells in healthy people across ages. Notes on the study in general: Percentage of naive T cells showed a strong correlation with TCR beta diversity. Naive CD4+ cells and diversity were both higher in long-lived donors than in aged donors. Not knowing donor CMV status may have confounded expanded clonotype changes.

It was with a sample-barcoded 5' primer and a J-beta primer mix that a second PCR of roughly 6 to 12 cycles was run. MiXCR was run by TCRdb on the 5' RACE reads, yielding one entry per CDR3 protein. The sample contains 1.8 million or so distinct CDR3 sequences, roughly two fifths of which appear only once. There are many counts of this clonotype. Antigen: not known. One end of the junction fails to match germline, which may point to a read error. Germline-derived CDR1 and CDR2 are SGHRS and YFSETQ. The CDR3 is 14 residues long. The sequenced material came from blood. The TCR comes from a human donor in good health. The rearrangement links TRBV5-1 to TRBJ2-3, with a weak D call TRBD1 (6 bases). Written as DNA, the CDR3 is TGTGCCAGCAGCCTACAGGGAAGCACAGATACGCAGTATTTT. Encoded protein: CASSLQGSTDTQYF.